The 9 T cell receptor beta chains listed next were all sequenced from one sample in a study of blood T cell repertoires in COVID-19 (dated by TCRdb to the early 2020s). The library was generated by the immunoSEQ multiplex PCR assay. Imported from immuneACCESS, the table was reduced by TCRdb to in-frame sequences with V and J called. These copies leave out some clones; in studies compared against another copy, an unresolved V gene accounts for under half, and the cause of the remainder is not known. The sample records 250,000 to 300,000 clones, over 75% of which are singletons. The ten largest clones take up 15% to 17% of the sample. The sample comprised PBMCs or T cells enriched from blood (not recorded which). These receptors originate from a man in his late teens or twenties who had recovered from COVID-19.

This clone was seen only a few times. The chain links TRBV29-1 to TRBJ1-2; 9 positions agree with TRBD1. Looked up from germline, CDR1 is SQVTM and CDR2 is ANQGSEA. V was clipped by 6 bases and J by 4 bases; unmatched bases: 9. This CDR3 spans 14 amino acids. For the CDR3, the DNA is TGCAGCGTGGAGGGACAGGGCCTTGGCTATGGCTACACCTTC. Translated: CSVEGQGLGYGYTF.

This CDR3 is CATSRDQGAGFYGYTF. The CDR3 region has the DNA TGTGCCACCAGCAGAGATCAAGGGGCTGGATTCTATGGCTACACCTTC. V and J are TRBV15 and TRBJ1-2, with a possible D match to TRBD1 (5 bases). The CDR3 extends over 16 amino acids. The germline V gene has CDR1 LNHNV and CDR2 YYDKDF (reference sequence). Trimming removed 0 bases at V and 4 bases at J, with 15 bases between.

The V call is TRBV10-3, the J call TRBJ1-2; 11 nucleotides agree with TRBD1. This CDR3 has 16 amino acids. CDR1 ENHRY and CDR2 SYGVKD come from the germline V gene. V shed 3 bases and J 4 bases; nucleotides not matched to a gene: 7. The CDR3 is CAISEGGDRGFYGYTF. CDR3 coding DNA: TGTGCCATCAGTGAAGGAGGGGACAGGGGGTTCTATGGCTACACCTTC.

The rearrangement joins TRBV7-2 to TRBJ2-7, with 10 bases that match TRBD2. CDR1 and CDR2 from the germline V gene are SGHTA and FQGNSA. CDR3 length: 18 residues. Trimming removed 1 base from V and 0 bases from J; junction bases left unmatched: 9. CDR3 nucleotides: TGTGCCAGCAGCTTAGTCTCAAGCGGGGGGGCCCCCTCCTACGAGCAGTACTTC. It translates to CASSLVSSGGAPSYEQYF.

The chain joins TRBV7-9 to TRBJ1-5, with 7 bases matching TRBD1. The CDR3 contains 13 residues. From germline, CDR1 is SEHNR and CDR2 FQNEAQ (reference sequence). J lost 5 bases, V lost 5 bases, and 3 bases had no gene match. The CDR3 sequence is CASSLDRDQPQHF. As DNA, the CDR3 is TGTGCCAGCAGCCTTGACAGGGATCAGCCCCAGCATTTT.

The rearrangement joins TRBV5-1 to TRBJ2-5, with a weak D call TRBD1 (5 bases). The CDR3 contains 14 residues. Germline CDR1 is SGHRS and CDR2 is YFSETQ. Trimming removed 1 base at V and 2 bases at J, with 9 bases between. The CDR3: CASSLTAGQETQYF. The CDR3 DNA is TGCGCCAGCAGCTTGACGGCAGGGCAAGAGACCCAGTACTTC.

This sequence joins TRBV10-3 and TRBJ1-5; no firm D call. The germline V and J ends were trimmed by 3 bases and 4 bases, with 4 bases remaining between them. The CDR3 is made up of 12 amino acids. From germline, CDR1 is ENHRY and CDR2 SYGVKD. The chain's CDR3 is CAISEQNQPQHF. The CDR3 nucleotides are TGTGCCATCAGTGAACAAAATCAGCCCCAGCATTTT.

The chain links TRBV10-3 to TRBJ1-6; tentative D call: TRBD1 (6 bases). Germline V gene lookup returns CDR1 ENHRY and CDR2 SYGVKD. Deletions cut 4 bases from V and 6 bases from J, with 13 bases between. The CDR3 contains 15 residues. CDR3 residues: CAISGHQGRNSPLHF. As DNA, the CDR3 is TGTGCCATCAGTGGTCATCAGGGGCGTAATTCACCCCTCCACTTT.

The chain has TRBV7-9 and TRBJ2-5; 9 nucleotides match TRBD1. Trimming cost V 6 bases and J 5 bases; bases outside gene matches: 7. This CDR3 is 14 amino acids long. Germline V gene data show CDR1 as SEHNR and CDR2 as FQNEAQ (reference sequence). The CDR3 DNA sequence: TGTGCCAGCAGGCGGGACACAGGGGGCGAGACCCAGTACTTC. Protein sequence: CASRRDTGGETQYF.